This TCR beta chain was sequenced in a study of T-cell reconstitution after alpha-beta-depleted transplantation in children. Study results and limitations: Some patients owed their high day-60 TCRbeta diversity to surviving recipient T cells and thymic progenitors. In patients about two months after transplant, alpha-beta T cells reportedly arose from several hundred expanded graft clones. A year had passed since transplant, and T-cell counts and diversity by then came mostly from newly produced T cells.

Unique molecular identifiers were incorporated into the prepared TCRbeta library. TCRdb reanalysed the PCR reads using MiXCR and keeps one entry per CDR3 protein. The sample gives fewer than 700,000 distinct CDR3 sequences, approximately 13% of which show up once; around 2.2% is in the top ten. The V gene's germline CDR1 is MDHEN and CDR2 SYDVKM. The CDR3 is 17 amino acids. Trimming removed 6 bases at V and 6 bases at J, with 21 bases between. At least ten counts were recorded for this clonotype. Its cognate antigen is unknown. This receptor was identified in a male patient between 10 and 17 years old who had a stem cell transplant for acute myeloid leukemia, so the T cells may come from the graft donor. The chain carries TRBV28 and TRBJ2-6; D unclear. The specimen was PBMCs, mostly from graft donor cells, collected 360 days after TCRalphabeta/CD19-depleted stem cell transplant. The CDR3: CASRYFRHLWEANVLTF. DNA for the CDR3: TGTGCCAGCAGGTACTTCAGACACCTCTGGGAGGCCAACGTCCTGACTTTC.